This T cell receptor beta chain appears in the sequencing data of a study of blood T cell repertoires in COVID-19. Clones were read by immunoSEQ multiplex PCR, and TCRdb kept only the in-frame ones, dropping some. Of roughly 200,000 clones listed, around 85% are singletons. In its sample, this clone was seen once. CDR1 is SGHTA, CDR2 FQGNSA, per germline. Trimming removed 4 bases from V and 6 bases from J, with 22 bases in between. This CDR3 region has 16 residues. Participants came from around 25 US areas, aged roughly 18 to 90 years. Categorization into cohorts depended on clinical history that participants reported. Two negative PCRs, clearance, or symptom resolution had been documented for recovered Cohort 3 donors.

What was sequenced was PBMCs or T cells enriched from blood (not recorded which). The rearrangement joins TRBV7-2 to TRBJ2-7; TRBD1 is a possible D gene (5 bases). The receptor was isolated from a man in his forties or fifties who had recovered from COVID-19. CDR3 DNA sequence: TGTGCCAGCAGCTCCGCACAGGCGCGGATCCGCGGCGAGCAGTACTTC. Translating gives CASSSAQARIRGEQYF.